This passage covers 9 T cell receptor beta chains from one sample sequenced in a study of blood T cell repertoires in COVID-19 (TCRdb year 2020). The library was obtained by the immunoSEQ multiplex PCR assay. TCRdb provides this immuneACCESS table in a form limited to in-frame rearrangements. Some clones are lacking; in checked studies, under half of them reflect an unresolved V gene, and why the rest are absent is not known. For this sample there are 200,000 to 250,000 clones; roughly nine tenths appear just once. The ten biggest clones cover more than 0.7% of the sample. Sequencing used peripheral blood. The origin of the receptors is a man between 60 and 75 years old with COVID-19, enrolled during active disease.

V and J are TRBV5-1 and TRBJ2-7; TRBD1 matches 7 bases. This CDR3 comprises 15 residues. CDR1 and CDR2 from the germline V gene are SGHRS and YFSETQ. After removal of 2 bases from V and 1 base from J, the junction contained 6 bases not matched to a gene. The CDR3 reads CASSFGTAVSYEQYF. The CDR3, as DNA: TGCGCCAGCAGCTTCGGGACAGCCGTATCCTACGAGCAGTACTTC. The full variable domain, completed using reference TRBV5-1 and TRBJ2-7, is KAGVTQTPRYLIKTRGQQVTLSCSPISGHRSVSWYQQTPGQGLQFLFEYFSETQRNKGNFPGRFSGRQFSNSRSEMNVSTLELGDSALYLCASSFGTAVSYEQYFGPGTRLTVT.

This chain joins TRBV30 and TRBJ1-5, with D possibly TRBD1 on 6 matching bases. Germline V gene sequence: CDR1 GTSNPN, CDR2 SVGIG (reference sequence). The CDR3 is made up of 14 amino acids. Trimming took off 2 bases at V and 2 bases at J, with 10 bases between the two ends. The CDR3 coding sequence is TGTGCCTGGAGTCGGGACATAGGCAATCAGCCCCAGCATTTT. It yields the protein CAWSRDIGNQPQHF.

This chain links TRBV5-1 with TRBJ2-1, with 7 bases matching TRBD2. Germline V gene sequence: CDR1 SGHRS, CDR2 YFSETQ. Germline trimming cut 4 bases from V and 15 bases from J; bases unmatched to any gene: 10. The CDR3 has 12 residues. CDR3 nucleotide sequence: TGCGCCAGCAGCGGCGAGACTAGCTCTATGTTCTTC. This encodes CASSGETSSMFF.

This clone showed up just once. V gene TRBV4-1 combines with J gene TRBJ2-7; TRBD2 aligns across 8 bases. This CDR3 comprises 16 residues. V dropped 4 bases and J dropped 4; count of bases not matched to a gene: 12. Germline CDR1 and CDR2: MGHRA and YSYEKL. The CDR3 loop reads CASSPRPLREVYEQYF. Here the CDR3 DNA reads TGCGCCAGCAGCCCCCGTCCATTGCGGGAGGTTTACGAGCAGTACTTC.

The chain uses TRBV9 and TRBJ1-4; no reliable D call. The CDR3 covers 15 residues. With 3 bases removed from V and 6 bases from J, the gap between germline ends came to 15 bases. In germline, CDR1 is SGDLS, CDR2 YYNGEE. CDR3 DNA: TGTGCCAGCAGCGCAAACGAACAGCGGTATGAAAAACTGTTTTTT. Translating it yields CASSANEQRYEKLFF.

The genes are TRBV28 and TRBJ1-3, with D possibly TRBD1 on 5 matching bases. CDR1 is MDHEN and CDR2 is SYDVKM in the germline V gene. With 8 bases removed from V and 7 bases from J, the gap between germline ends came to 12 bases. The CDR3 has 12 amino acids. CDR3 amino acids: CASGQGGNTIYF. DNA of the CDR3: TGTGCCAGCGGGCAGGGAGGGAACACCATATATTTT. Complete variable domain (other parts from reference TRBV28 and TRBJ1-3): DVKVTQSSRYLVKRTGEKVFLECVQDMDHENMFWYRQDPGLGLRLIYFSYDVKMKEKGDIPEGYSVSREKKERFSLILESASTNQTSMYLCASGQGGNTIYFGEGSWLTVV.

The chain is built from TRBV18 and TRBJ2-1, with 8 positions matching TRBD2. V was pared by 2 bases and J by 5 bases, with 5 bases of the junction left unmatched. Germline CDR1 reads KGHSH; CDR2 reads LQKENI. The CDR3 spans 15 residues. CDR3 residues: CASSPSGTSDNEQFF. The CDR3 nucleotides are TGTGCCAGCTCACCATCGGGGACTAGTGACAATGAGCAGTTCTTC. Drawing the rest from reference TRBV18 and TRBJ2-1, the complete variable domain is NAGVMQNPRHLVRRRGQEARLRCSPMKGHSHVYWYRQLPEEGLKFMVYLQKENIIDESGMPKERFSAEFPKEGPSILRIQQVVRGDSAAYFCASSPSGTSDNEQFFGPGTRLTVL.

The genes are TRBV19 and TRBJ2-7; 9 bases match TRBD1. V lost 5 bases to trimming and J lost 1 base; unmatched junction nucleotides: 12. The V gene's germline CDR1 is LNHDA and CDR2 SQIVND (reference sequence). The CDR3 runs 17 residues. In nucleotides, the CDR3 is TGTGCCAGTAGTCCCCCGATGGGGACAGGGCATTCCTACGAGCAGTACTTC. Translated, it gives CASSPPMGTGHSYEQYF.

This sequence joins TRBV6-5 and TRBJ2-7, with 10 positions matching TRBD2. The germline V gene has CDR1 MNHEY and CDR2 SVGAGI. The V segment lost 5 bases and the J segment 3 bases; nucleotides outside the gene matches: 7. This CDR3 spans 15 amino acids. CDR3 sequence: CASSPRGTSVYEQYF. The CDR3 nucleotides read TGTGCCAGCAGTCCCCGCGGGACTAGCGTCTACGAGCAGTACTTC.